These T cell receptor beta chains were read from a single sample in a study of T cell repertoires in cytomegalovirus infection. These receptors have no known antigen. Each CDR3 protein is one row after TCRdb ran MiXCR on the reads. The sample includes about 920,000 distinct CDR3 sequences, roughly 30% of them seen just once. Sequencing was performed on cultured CD8+ T cells from PBMCs, taken from culture after CMV antigen stimulation. These receptors were taken from a human donor in good health (CMV status not recorded). Some clones in this sample may be carry-over from other donors' samples. Each CDR3 is given with its conserved first and last residue. The D gene is left open where the match is weak. A clone size is listed for some rows: how often the clone was seen (once, few, many), or a class if it is expanded.

TRBJ2-3	.	TRBV11-1	TRBD2	15	TGTGCCAGCAGCAACCTAGCGGTGGGCACAGATACGCAGTATTTT	CASSNLAVGTDTQYF
TRBJ1-1	.	TRBV5-3	.	13	TGTGCCAGCAGGTCCGGTGGTTCCGCTGAAGCTTTCTTT	CASRSGGSAEAFF
TRBJ1-1	few	TRBV10-3	.	14	TGTGCCATCAGTGAACCGACAGGTGGGACTGAAGCTTTCTTT	CAISEPTGGTEAFF
TRBJ1-1	.	TRBV7-4	TRBD1	17	TGTGCCAGCAGCTTAAGTGCGGCAGGGGGTCGGAACACTGAAGCTTTCTTT	CASSLSAAGGRNTEAFF
TRBJ2-1	few	TRBV28	.	14	TGTGCCAGCAGTCGGGGGGCGTACTACAATGAGCAGTTCTTC	CASSRGAYYNEQFF
TRBJ2-2	few	TRBV7-9	.	16	TGTGCCAGCAGCCCCCTGACAGGAATGGACACCGGGGAGCTGTTTTTT	CASSPLTGMDTGELFF
TRBJ1-2	few	TRBV29-1	.	13	TGCAGCGTTGAAGATCGGAGGACCTATGGCTACACCTTC	CSVEDRRTYGYTF
TRBJ2-5	many	TRBV7-9	.	13	TGTGCCACCCGGGGGGCCCCTCGCGAGACCCAGTACTTC	CATRGAPRETQYF
TRBJ2-1	few	TRBV12-5	TRBD2	14	TGTGCTAGTGGTATCCCGGGGGGGAGGCATGAGCAGTTCTTC	CASGIPGGRHEQFF
TRBJ1-2	.	TRBV19	.	16	TGTGCCAGTAGTATAGGATGGCCCACGACCAACTATGGCTACACCTTC	CASSIGWPTTNYGYTF
TRBJ1-1	.	TRBV10-3	.	14	TGTGCCATCAGTGAGACCTCCTGGACAGATGAAGCTTTCTTT	CAISETSWTDEAFF
TRBJ2-1	few	TRBV27	TRBD1	14	TGTGCCAGCACACAGGGGGTCTCCTACAATGAGCAGTTCTTC	CASTQGVSYNEQFF
TRBJ1-1	few	TRBV27	.	15	TGTGCCAGCAGTCCGCCCCAGGGGACGGACACTGAAGCTTTCTTT	CASSPPQGTDTEAFF
TRBJ2-2	.	TRBV6-6	.	16	TGTGCCAGCAGTTACTCGAGACTAGACGCTACCGGGGAGCTGTTTTTT	CASSYSRLDATGELFF
TRBJ2-1	.	TRBV11-2	TRBD2	17	TGTGCCAGCAGCCTTGGGACTAGCGGGGGATATAACAATGAGCAGTTCTTC	CASSLGTSGGYNNEQFF
TRBJ1-1	.	TRBV7-9	.	12	TGTGCCAGCAGCCGTGAGCACACTGAAGCTTTCTTT	CASSREHTEAFF
TRBJ2-1	.	TRBV6-2/TRBV6-3	.	16	TGTGCCAGCAGTTACTCGACTGTTGATGGTGACAATGAGCAGTTCTTC	CASSYSTVDGDNEQFF
TRBJ1-1	few	TRBV7-6	.	14	TGTGCCAGCAGCTTAGCGCGACAGTACGGTGAAGCTTTCTTT	CASSLARQYGEAFF
TRBJ2-5	few	TRBV4-1	TRBD2	16	TGCGCCAGCAGCCAGCGCGGGGGAGCCCAACAAGAGACCCAGTACTTC	CASSQRGGAQQETQYF
TRBJ1-1	few	TRBV12-3/TRBV12-4	.	18	TGTGCCAGCAGTCGCATCTTCTGGGGGGGGGAAGGGAACACTGAAGCTTTCTTT	CASSRIFWGGEGNTEAFF
TRBJ2-6	few	TRBV27	.	17	TGTGCCAGCAGTTTATCGAGAGGGGGCTCTGGGGCCAACGTCCTGACTTTC	CASSLSRGGSGANVLTF
TRBJ2-5	.	TRBV7-9	.	12	TGTGCCAGCAGCTTCCCCCGGAAGACCCAGTACTTC	CASSFPRKTQYF
TRBJ1-2	few	TRBV6-2/TRBV6-3	.	15	TGTGCCAGCAGTTACTCAAAGGGGATCAACTATGGCTACACCTTC	CASSYSKGINYGYTF
TRBJ2-2	.	TRBV6-1	TRBD2	16	TGTGCCAGCAGTCCAACTAGCGAGGGATTTACCGGGGAGCTGTTTTTT	CASSPTSEGFTGELFF
TRBJ2-4	.	TRBV28	TRBD2	14	TGTGCCAGCGTAGCGGGGGCCTCCAAAAACATTCAGTGCTTC	CASVAGASKNIQCF
TRBJ2-5	many	TRBV5-5	.	15	TGTGCCAGCAGCTCGTACGGGGGTGTGCAAGAGACCCAGTACTTC	CASSSYGGVQETQYF
TRBJ1-5	.	TRBV27	.	15	TGTGCCAGCAGTAGAAATGACAGGACCAATCAGCCCCAGCATTTT	CASSRNDRTNQPQHF